This TCR beta chain was sequenced in a study of blood T cell repertoires in COVID-19. Study as a whole: COVID-19 samples collected from the United States, Italy and Spain covered acute and convalescent phases. T cells, B-cell-depleted T cells, or PBMCs supplied cDNA or gDNA.

Authors' processing steps: Amplification from reference gene primers served as the basis for estimated nucleated cell counts. Data came from immunoSEQ multiplex PCR; TCRdb stores just in-frame clones and leaves some out. Clone size and the V and J calls come from that table; the DNA yielded D and trimming. The sample consists of about 24,000 clones, over 55% of them appearing once. CDR1 is SGHAT and CDR2 is FQNNGV in the germline V gene. V was trimmed by 2 bases and J by 6 bases, leaving 8 bases between them. The CDR3 totals 13 residues. The chain uses TRBV11-2 and TRBJ2-1; D might be TRBD2 (5 bases). What was sequenced was peripheral blood. The sequence was obtained from a woman older than 75 with acute or convalescent COVID-19. CDR3 loop: CASSLRELNEQFF. The CDR3 DNA sequence: TGTGCCAGCAGCTTAAGGGAGCTCAATGAGCAGTTCTTC.